Listed below are T cell receptor beta chains from one sample, sequenced in a study of blood T cell repertoires in COVID-19. Only in-frame clones appear in the TCRdb table, and some are missing; sequencing was by immunoSEQ multiplex PCR. Among about 100,000 clones listed, roughly nine tenths were seen once. Sequencing was done on a sample of peripheral blood. The receptors were gathered from a woman aged 45-60 years with COVID-19, enrolled during active disease. CDR3s include the opening cysteine and the closing phenylalanine or tryptophan. The D gene is left open where the match is weak.

V gene: TRBV27
J gene: TRBJ1-4
D gene: NA
CDR3 protein: CASSLNAGPNEKLFF

V gene: TRBV5-1
J gene: TRBJ2-6
D gene: NA
CDR3 protein: CASSLPEGSGANVLTF

V gene: TRBV5-1
J gene: TRBJ2-1
D gene: TRBD2
CDR3 protein: CASSSGLAGDNEQFF

V gene: TRBV19
J gene: TRBJ2-3
D gene: NA
CDR3 protein: CASTGSPTDTQYF

V gene: TRBV9
J gene: TRBJ2-5
D gene: TRBD1
CDR3 protein: CASSVVGTGPQETQYF

V gene: TRBV24-1
J gene: TRBJ2-5
D gene: TRBD2
CDR3 protein: CATSDSGLDQETQYF

V gene: TRBV19
J gene: TRBJ1-5
D gene: TRBD1
CDR3 protein: CASKIDRGGNQPQHF

V gene: TRBV13
J gene: TRBJ1-1
D gene: TRBD1
CDR3 protein: CASSLRDREEAFF

V gene: TRBV5-6
J gene: TRBJ2-6
D gene: NA
CDR3 protein: CASSFVSGRANVLTF

V gene: TRBV11-2
J gene: TRBJ2-3
D gene: NA
CDR3 protein: CASGYGDSTDTQYF

V gene: TRBV27
J gene: TRBJ1-5
D gene: NA
CDR3 protein: CASSLTVLQPQHF

V gene: TRBV7-3
J gene: TRBJ2-3
D gene: TRBD2
CDR3 protein: CASSHAGLAGITDTQYF

V gene: TRBV6-2/TRBV6-3
J gene: TRBJ1-1
D gene: TRBD1
CDR3 protein: CASSSPGQGNTEAFF

V gene: TRBV20-1
J gene: TRBJ2-3
D gene: NA
CDR3 protein: CSASGVSGTDTQYF

V gene: TRBV11-3
J gene: TRBJ1-3
D gene: NA
CDR3 protein: CASSDPWRVDPGNTIYF

V gene: TRBV10-3
J gene: TRBJ2-2
D gene: TRBD2
CDR3 protein: CATRLAGGLGGELFF

V gene: TRBV3-1/TRBV3-2
J gene: TRBJ2-5
D gene: TRBD2
CDR3 protein: CASSQDRGEETQYF

V gene: TRBV6-5
J gene: TRBJ1-1
D gene: NA
CDR3 protein: CASRRGSTEAFF

V gene: TRBV7-3
J gene: TRBJ2-2
D gene: NA
CDR3 protein: CASSLRHNTGELFF

V gene: TRBV5-6
J gene: TRBJ2-7
D gene: NA
CDR3 protein: CASSLGDFEQYF

V gene: TRBV5-1
J gene: TRBJ2-5
D gene: TRBD1
CDR3 protein: CASSEGQGDTSQYF

V gene: TRBV11-2
J gene: TRBJ2-5
D gene: TRBD2
CDR3 protein: CASSLSPSGTQETQYF

V gene: TRBV25-1
J gene: TRBJ2-1
D gene: TRBD2
CDR3 protein: CASSYSGGSYNEQFF

V gene: TRBV27
J gene: TRBJ1-1
D gene: TRBD1
CDR3 protein: CASSPLTGGNTEAFF

V gene: TRBV19
J gene: TRBJ1-5
D gene: NA
CDR3 protein: CATTVINQPQHF

V gene: TRBV3-1/TRBV3-2
J gene: TRBJ2-7
D gene: TRBD1
CDR3 protein: CASSRDRASEQYF

V gene: TRBV19
J gene: TRBJ1-5
D gene: TRBD1
CDR3 protein: CASSTSPDRANQPQHF

V gene: TRBV7-2
J gene: TRBJ2-5
D gene: TRBD2
CDR3 protein: CASSLGGGYETQYF

V gene: TRBV18
J gene: TRBJ1-2
D gene: TRBD1
CDR3 protein: CASSMTGGNNYGYTF

V gene: TRBV3-1/TRBV3-2
J gene: TRBJ1-4
D gene: TRBD1
CDR3 protein: CASSLLDRPNEKLFF

V gene: TRBV5-3
J gene: TRBJ2-3
D gene: TRBD2
CDR3 protein: CARSLGLAGITDTQYF

V gene: TRBV4-1
J gene: TRBJ1-1
D gene: TRBD1
CDR3 protein: CASSYTGGNTEAFF

V gene: TRBV29-1
J gene: TRBJ2-6
D gene: NA
CDR3 protein: CSVTSSGAGANVLTF

V gene: TRBV19
J gene: TRBJ1-3
D gene: NA
CDR3 protein: CASSIQTGNTIYF

V gene: TRBV7-2
J gene: TRBJ1-6
D gene: TRBD1
CDR3 protein: CASSYRTGTNSPLHF

V gene: TRBV18
J gene: TRBJ2-5
D gene: TRBD1
CDR3 protein: CASRQGGLQETQYF

V gene: TRBV7-9
J gene: TRBJ1-1
D gene: TRBD1
CDR3 protein: CASSLPRTGFAEAFF

V gene: TRBV19
J gene: TRBJ2-7
D gene: TRBD2
CDR3 protein: CASSPLTSGAYEQYF

V gene: TRBV15
J gene: TRBJ2-5
D gene: TRBD2
CDR3 protein: CATSRDQLAGGSETQYF

V gene: TRBV6-1
J gene: TRBJ1-2
D gene: NA
CDR3 protein: CASSEEAGGAGYTF

V gene: TRBV2
J gene: TRBJ2-5
D gene: TRBD2
CDR3 protein: CASSPGGETQYF

V gene: TRBV7-3
J gene: TRBJ2-4
D gene: TRBD1
CDR3 protein: CASSKQGAGENIQYF

V gene: TRBV4-2
J gene: TRBJ1-5
D gene: NA
CDR3 protein: CASSFSGLSNQPQHF

V gene: TRBV11-3
J gene: TRBJ1-6
D gene: NA
CDR3 protein: CASSLDRVWNSPLHF